This T cell receptor beta chain was sequenced in a study of identical twins (dated by TCRdb to 2016 to 2017). Regarding the study in general: The study deep-sequenced TCR alpha and beta repertoires from monozygotic twins, unrelated adults of various ages and cord blood to test whether fetal clonotypes persist. To rule out contamination, the twin experiments were replicated at different times with different library preparation protocols. Broad study findings and their caveats: A weaker excess of twin sharing was found in beta out-of-frame sequences because the signal-to-noise ratio was lowered by fewer shared sequences. Because the same donors could not be followed over many years, conclusions were based on cross-sectional statistical analysis. Fewer insertions were carried by abundant cord blood beta clonotypes; a weaker similar trend was observed in young adult naive repertoires, while no such trend was observed in memory repertoires. Compared with coincidental sharing between unrelated individuals, an excess of low generation-probability sequences was observed among out-of-frame TCR alpha sequences shared between twins. Recombination models systematically underestimated out-of-frame TCR alpha sharing in monozygotic twins but agreed with sharing between unrelated individuals. Zero-insertion analyses could be partly confounded by invariant T cells such as MAIT and iNKT, although diverse VJ usage argued against such confounding for most clonotypes.

The receptor library was made with 5' RACE. The instrument was an Illumina HiSeq 2000. Template switching added a universal primer binding site, and the final cDNA carried a unique molecular identifier that allowed TCR cDNA molecules to be counted accurately. First-strand cDNA for TCR alpha and beta chains was synthesized from specific primers in the conserved constant-segment region. To control for contamination, each cDNA library was double barcoded with a SMART-Mk sample barcode plus Illumina barcodes. Two successive PCR steps introduced TruSeq adapter sequences along with Illumina sample barcodes. TCR alpha and beta cDNA libraries were sequenced on the Illumina HiSeq platform with custom primers. For the original study's pipeline: MiGEC was used to process raw reads and extract unique molecular identifiers, and MiXCR was used to find CDR3 positions. Recombination models were inferred per individual with the repgenHMM and IGoR tools using an EM algorithm. Shared clonotypes were analyzed with the tcR package in R, and sharing was normalized by the product of cloneset sizes. To study raw recombination without the effects of thymic and clonal selection, out-of-frame nonproductive sequences were analyzed. The public reads were reprocessed in TCRdb via fastp at Q25 and MiXCR, keeping in-frame beta chains. Each entry merges the rows of one CDR3 protein and shows their most common DNA and genes. The V and J calls here are based on TCRdb, not the publication. A total of approximately 700,000 distinct CDR3 sequences appear in this sample, around 6% of them only once. The ten biggest clones cover about 1.8% of the sample.

V is cut by 0 bases and J by 8 bases, and the space between the germline ends is 11 bases. CDR1 and CDR2 were assigned from the germline V gene (reference sequence) as DFQATT and SNEGSKA. The CDR3 spans 13 residues, from the cysteine through the phenylalanine. Just the 39-base CDR3 DNA is kept, in frame starting at base 1. This clonotype was seen many times. Its antigen is still unknown. Nothing much larger sits one base from this clone, and base qualities are not available. Every donor was a healthy Caucasian. Three unrelated non-twin adults were also sequenced: a male aged 18 to 29, a male aged 50 to 60 and a female aged 50 to 60. Miltenyi CD45RO+ enrichment and human naive T-cell isolation kits were used to isolate memory (CD45RO+) and naive T cells from PBMC.

The sequence derives from a man aged 18 to 29 in good health. The sequencing input was naive T cells sorted from blood. The cell subset or site label here, explained by the study, means: cells isolated with a human naive T-cell isolation kit. The V and J genes are TRBV20-1 and TRBJ2-1, and the D gene may be TRBD2, 5 bases matching. The CDR3 reads as follows: CSARDVLVDEQFF. The DNA sequence is as follows: TGCAGTGCTAGAGATGTACTAGTCGATGAGCAGTTCTTC.